A single sample is the source of the 16 T cell receptor beta chains below, sequenced in a study of blood T cell repertoires in COVID-19. Generated by immunoSEQ multiplex PCR, the TCRdb table keeps only in-frame clones and is missing some. The sample carries under 450,000 clones, approximately 89% recorded once. The sequenced sample was peripheral blood. The source of these receptors is a woman aged 45-65 years with COVID-19, enrolled during active disease.

This chain joins TRBV28 and TRBJ2-4; 9 bases match TRBD2. CDR3 size: 17 residues. CDR1 and CDR2 from the germline V gene are MDHEN and SYDVKM. Trimming removed 2 bases from V and 2 bases from J; junction bases left unmatched: 7. The CDR3 DNA follows: TGTGCCAGCAGTTTAGCGGGGGGGCCAATAACCAAAAACATTCAGTACTTC. This translates into CASSLAGGPITKNIQYF.

This clone was seen only once. The chain combines TRBV5-4 with TRBJ2-1; the D gene is possibly TRBD2 (6 bases). CDR3 size: 15 residues. The germline V gene has CDR1 SGHNT and CDR2 YYREEE (reference sequence). The V and J ends lost 4 bases and 5 bases respectively, with 16 bases between them. The CDR3 nucleotides are TGTGCCAGCAGCGGGGGGACGTTTGGGAACAATGAGCAGTTCTTC. Its translation: CASSGGTFGNNEQFF.

The rearrangement uses TRBV5-1 and TRBJ1-2, with 8 positions matching TRBD1. Germline V gene data show CDR1 as SGHRS and CDR2 as YFSETQ. After removal of 4 bases from V and 3 bases from J, the junction contained 14 bases not matched to a gene. CDR3 length equals 17 residues. This CDR3 reads CASSLTPGQAFDYGYTF. The DNA of the CDR3 is TGCGCCAGCAGCCTTACACCGGGACAGGCGTTTGACTATGGCTACACCTTC.

The V call is TRBV12-3 or TRBV12-4, the J call TRBJ2-3; perhaps TRBD2 as D (6 bases). The CDR3 length is 13 residues. Trimming pared 5 bases from V and 3 bases from J, leaving 9 bases between. The CDR3, as DNA: TGTGCCAGCAGTGGGACTTTAACAGATACGCAGTATTTT. Translating it yields CASSGTLTDTQYF.

The chain has TRBV7-9 and TRBJ1-4; 7 positions match TRBD1. This CDR3 has 14 residues. V lost 4 bases, J lost 2 bases, and 1 base stayed unmatched. The germline CDR1 and CDR2 sequences are SEHNR and FQNEAQ (reference sequence). This chain's CDR3 is CASSSQGTNEKLFF. CDR3 in DNA: TGTGCCAGCAGCTCACAGGGGACTAATGAAAAACTGTTTTTT.

The chain has TRBV9 and TRBJ2-5; D is perhaps TRBD1 (7 bases). CDR3 length: 14 amino acids. V lost 3 bases and J lost 5, with 14 bases in between. The V gene's germline CDR1 is SGDLS and CDR2 YYNGEE. Written as DNA, the CDR3 is TGTGCCAGCAGCGGTCAGGGGGGAGCGGAGACCCAGTACTTC. It yields the protein CASSGQGGAETQYF.

The chain's CDR3 is CASSGTGGAGNTIYF. DNA of the CDR3: TGTGCCAGTAGTGGCACAGGGGGCGCTGGAAACACCATATATTTT. This chain links TRBV19 with TRBJ1-3; 9 nucleotides line up with TRBD1. Germline V gene sequence: CDR1 LNHDA, CDR2 SQIVND (reference sequence). After removal of 5 bases from V and 2 bases from J, the junction contained 4 bases not matched to a gene. The CDR3 is 15 amino acids. Together with reference TRBV19 and TRBJ1-3, the CDR3 gives the full variable domain: DGGITQSPKYLFRKEGQNVTLSCEQNLNHDAMYWYRQDPGQGLRLIYYSQIVNDFQKGDIAEGYSVSREKKESFPLTVTSAQKNPTAFYLCASSGTGGAGNTIYFGEGSWLTVV.

This chain links TRBV7-6 with TRBJ2-1, with D possibly matching TRBD1 (5 bases). The CDR3 totals 15 residues. Trimming cost V 5 bases and J 0 bases, with 11 bases left between them. In germline, CDR1 is SGHVS, CDR2 FNYEAQ. The CDR3 DNA reads TGTGCCAGCAGCGCAACAGGCGTCTCCTACAATGAGCAGTTCTTC. As protein: CASSATGVSYNEQFF.

This chain connects TRBV3-1 (or the pseudogene TRBV3-2) to TRBJ1-1; no reliable D call. The CDR3 sequence is 15 residues long. Trimming pared 4 bases from V and 1 base from J, leaving 13 bases between. Germline CDR1 reads LGHDT; CDR2 reads YNNKEL (reference sequence). CDR3 protein: CASSPTLPGNTEAFF. The CDR3 nucleotides are TGTGCCAGCAGCCCAACCTTACCAGGGAACACTGAAGCTTTCTTT.

The CDR3 loop reads CASSSPVWRGPGNEQFF. As DNA, the CDR3 is TGTGCCAGCAGCTCCCCGGTCTGGCGGGGGCCAGGCAATGAGCAGTTCTTC. The gene calls are TRBV7-3 and TRBJ2-1; TRBD2 might be the D (7 bases). The CDR3 is 17 amino acids. The V end lost 4 bases, the J end lost 6 bases, and 22 bases lay between the germline ends. The V gene's germline CDR1 is SGHTA and CDR2 FQGTGA.

J is TRBJ2-5 and V is TRBV7-2; 10 bases are shared with TRBD2. Germline V gives CDR1 SGHTA, CDR2 FQGNSA. The CDR3 length is 15 residues. Losses at the gene ends were 8 bases for V and 5 bases for J; bases not matched to a gene: 11. CDR3 nucleotides: TGTGCCAGCCCCAGGGCTAGCGGGGGCTGGGAGACCCAGTACTTC. It translates to CASPRASGGWETQYF.

The chain has TRBV28 and TRBJ2-6, with D maybe TRBD1 (9 bases). Germline CDR1 MDHEN, CDR2 SYDVKM. CDR3 size: 19 residues. V was cut by 4 bases and J by 0 bases, with 19 bases left in between. CDR3 nucleotide sequence: TGTGCCAGCAGTTCCCCGGGGGGGACAGGGTTCTCTGGGGCCAACGTCCTGACTTTC. Encoded protein: CASSSPGGTGFSGANVLTF.

This chain links TRBV11-2 with TRBJ2-7, with no clear D. The CDR3 consists of 14 residues. V lost 5 bases to trimming and J lost 1 base, with 12 bases between them. Germline V gene data show CDR1 as SGHAT and CDR2 as FQNNGV. CDR3 sequence (DNA): TGTGCCAGCAGCCAACGGAGTGTGTCCTACGAGCAGTACTTC. It is translated as CASSQRSVSYEQYF.

V and J are TRBV28 and TRBJ1-1; weak D call: TRBD1 (5 bases). From germline, CDR1 is MDHEN and CDR2 SYDVKM. Trimming removed 2 bases at V and 8 bases at J, with 9 bases between. The CDR3 is 12 residues long. CDR3 amino acids: CASSLTREEAFF. CDR3 bases: TGTGCCAGCAGTTTAACCAGGGAAGAAGCTTTCTTT.

The rearrangement links TRBV9 to TRBJ1-6, with 8 nucleotides matching TRBD1. The CDR3 covers 16 residues. The V and J ends lost 0 bases and 3 bases, in that order; junction bases with no gene match: 2. Per the germline V gene, CDR1 is SGDLS and CDR2 is YYNGEE. CDR3 nucleotide sequence: TGTGCCAGCAGCGTAGGGACAGGGTTCTATAATTCACCCCTCCACTTT. Translating gives CASSVGTGFYNSPLHF.

A few counts support this clone. The chain has TRBV27 and TRBJ1-2; maybe TRBD1 (5 bases). Germline V CDR1 and CDR2: MNHEY, SMNVEV (reference sequence). The V and J ends lost 11 bases and 4 bases respectively, with 17 bases between them. The CDR3 loop spans 13 amino acids. The CDR3 reads CAVGRGRGYGYTF. The DNA for the CDR3 is TGTGCCGTGGGAAGGGGTCGAGGCTATGGCTACACCTTC.